The 15 T cell receptor beta chains listed next were all sequenced from one sample in a study of T-cell reconstitution after alpha-beta-depleted transplantation in children. Unique molecular identifiers featured in how the TCRbeta library was prepared. TCRdb reanalysed the PCR reads using MiXCR and keeps one entry per CDR3 protein. The table records tens of thousands of distinct CDR3 sequences, roughly 4.9% of them present only once. The sequences come from PBMCs, mostly from graft donor cells, collected 180 days after TCRalphabeta/CD19-depleted stem cell transplant. All receptors come from a boy under two years old who had a stem cell transplant for acute myeloid leukemia, so the T cells may come from the graft donor.

This clonotype was detected many times. As DNA, the CDR3 is TGTGCCAGCAGTGACGGCGGGGCTACCTACGAGCAGTACTTC. Translation: CASSDGGATYEQYF. The J gene is TRBJ2-7, the V gene TRBV2; TRBD2 might be the D (6 bases). Between the trimmed V and J ends, which lost 3 bases and 2 bases, there was a span of 11 bases. The germline gives CDR1 SNHLY, CDR2 FYNNEI. The CDR3 length is 14 residues.

This clonotype was observed at least ten times. This chain connects TRBV5-1 to TRBJ2-1; 8 positions match TRBD1. CDR3 length: 16 residues. Germline loops: CDR1 SGHRS, CDR2 YFSETQ. The junction had 6 bases not matched to a gene; V was cut back by 0 bases and J by 4 bases. For the CDR3, the DNA is TGCGCCAGCAGCTTGGGGGACAGGAGAGCTTACAATGAGCAGTTCTTC. Translation: CASSLGDRRAYNEQFF.

This clonotype was counted many times. In nucleotides, the CDR3 is TGTGCCAGTGATAGGGGACAGGGGTTCACCGGGGAGCTGTTTTTT. Its translation: CASDRGQGFTGELFF. The chain is built from TRBV2 and TRBJ2-2, with 10 bases that match TRBD1. Trimming cost V 9 bases and J 4 bases; bases outside gene matches: 8. Germline CDR1 and CDR2: SNHLY and FYNNEI. The CDR3 is 15 residues long.

This clonotype was counted ten times or more. This chain connects TRBV7-2 to TRBJ2-1, with a weak D call TRBD1 (6 bases). CDR1 and CDR2 from the germline V gene are SGHTA and FQGNSA. V lost 1 base to trimming and J lost 5 bases, with 9 bases between them. This CDR3 has 14 amino acids. The CDR3 here is CASSLGGPNNEQFF. DNA of the CDR3: TGTGCCAGCAGCTTAGGGGGGCCAAACAATGAGCAGTTCTTC.

In this sample, this clonotype turned up many times. V and J are TRBV3-1 and TRBJ1-5, with D hard to call. This CDR3 spans 13 amino acids. The germline V gene has CDR1 LGHDT and CDR2 YNNKEL (reference sequence). V lost 1 base, J lost 5 bases, and 6 bases lay in between. CDR3: CASSQGLYQPQHF. CDR3 nucleotide sequence: TGTGCCAGCAGCCAAGGCTTATATCAGCCCCAGCATTTT.

This clonotype turned up a few times. J is TRBJ1-6 and V is TRBV23-1, with unresolved D. TRBV23-1 is an ORF; its function is uncertain. The CDR3 runs to 16 residues. V shed 2 bases and J shed 3 bases, with 11 bases lying between them. The CDR3 spells CASSQISRSYNSPLHF. Written as DNA, the CDR3 is TGCGCCAGCAGTCAAATAAGCCGTAGCTATAATTCACCCCTCCACTTT.

This clonotype was observed at least ten times. V gene TRBV19 combines with J gene TRBJ2-7; the D is unclear. CDR3 length: 13 amino acids. V gave up 1 base and J gave up 5 bases, with 9 bases separating them. CDR1 and CDR2 from the germline V gene are LNHDA and SQIVND (reference sequence). CDR3 protein: CASSIVWTNEQYF. The CDR3 DNA reads TGTGCCAGTAGTATAGTATGGACCAACGAGCAGTACTTC.

This clonotype has at least ten counts. The V gene is TRBV27, the J gene TRBJ1-5; D uncertain. Germline-derived CDR1 and CDR2 are MNHEY and SMNVEV (reference sequence). The CDR3 is 15 amino acids. The V end lost 3 bases, the J end lost 3 bases, and 12 bases lay between the germline ends. CDR3 amino acids: CASSFGVGSNQPQHF. DNA for the CDR3: TGTGCCAGCAGTTTCGGAGTAGGGTCCAATCAGCCCCAGCATTTT.

In this sample, this clonotype turned up many times. The V and J genes are TRBV4-2 and TRBJ2-3; no reliable D call. Germline CDR1 and CDR2: LGHNA and YNFKEQ. The CDR3 totals 14 residues. V was shortened by 8 bases and J by 5 bases, with 17 bases between the two germline ends. CDR3 region: CASGHAYVRDTQYF. The CDR3 DNA is TGTGCCAGCGGTCACGCTTATGTGAGAGATACGCAGTATTTT.

In its sample, this clonotype was seen many times. The rearrangement joins TRBV7-9 to TRBJ1-6; no definite D call. This CDR3 is 15 amino acids long. The ends were cut back, 5 bases at V and 8 bases at J, with 16 bases in the middle. Germline loops: CDR1 SEHNR, CDR2 FQNEAQ (reference sequence). In nucleotides, the CDR3 is TGTGCCAGCAGCCCGGGCGAACTTTATTATTCACCCCTCCACTTT. Protein product: CASSPGELYYSPLHF.

The table lists this clonotype with many counts. The V gene is TRBV19, the J gene TRBJ2-5, with 7 bases fitting TRBD1. The CDR3 runs to 14 residues. The V gene end was trimmed by 6 bases and the J gene end by 1 base; junction bases not matched to a gene: 5. Germline V CDR1 and CDR2: LNHDA, SQIVND (reference sequence). The CDR3 spells CASRRTGSQETQYF. CDR3 sequence (DNA): TGTGCCAGTAGAAGGACAGGTTCCCAAGAGACCCAGTACTTC. Full variable domain (missing parts from reference TRBV19 and TRBJ2-5): DGGITQSPKYLFRKEGQNVTLSCEQNLNHDAMYWYRQDPGQGLRLIYYSQIVNDFQKGDIAEGYSVSREKKESFPLTVTSAQKNPTAFYLCASRRTGSQETQYFGPGTRLLVL.

In this sample, this clonotype turned up many times. The J gene is TRBJ2-3, the V gene TRBV20-1; the D is unclear. The germline V gene has CDR1 DFQATT and CDR2 SNEGSKA (reference sequence). The CDR3 contains 15 residues. V gave up 4 bases and J gave up 0 bases, with 14 bases separating them. The CDR3 sequence is CSAIPISVSTDTQYF. CDR3 DNA: TGCAGTGCTATACCGATCTCTGTTAGCACAGATACGCAGTATTTT.

This clonotype was counted at least ten times. The CDR3 protein is CASSSRVSGANVLTF. The CDR3 bases are TGTGCCAGCAGTTCAAGGGTCTCCGGGGCCAACGTCCTGACTTTC. The V call is TRBV12-3 or TRBV12-4, the J call TRBJ2-6; unclear D gene. The V end was cut by 4 bases, the J end by 4 bases, with 11 bases between. The CDR3 runs 15 residues.

This clonotype was detected ten times or more. J is TRBJ1-5 and V is TRBV12-3 or TRBV12-4; D remains ambiguous. Trimming cost V 2 bases and J 4 bases, with 9 bases left between them. The CDR3 extends over 14 amino acids. As DNA, the CDR3 is TGTGCCAGCAGTTTAATGCCAGATAATCAGCCCCAGCATTTT. This encodes CASSLMPDNQPQHF.

This clonotype was recorded many times. This chain connects TRBV5-1 to TRBJ1-1; D may be TRBD1 (6 bases). The CDR3 length is 16 residues. V was trimmed by 0 bases and J by 1 base, leaving 13 bases between them. Germline V gene data show CDR1 as SGHRS and CDR2 as YFSETQ. The CDR3 nucleotides are TGCGCCAGCAGCTTGGGGGGGGCTTGGTCGAACACTGAAGCTTTCTTT. Translated, it gives CASSLGGAWSNTEAFF.